This TCR beta chain was sequenced for a study of blood T cell repertoires in COVID-19. The protocol was immunoSEQ multiplex PCR, while the TCRdb copy is restricted to in-frame clones and leaves out a portion. The data show about 68,000 clones, 85% to 95% seen once. The germline V gene encodes CDR1 SGHVS and CDR2 FQNEAQ. The V gene end was trimmed by 4 bases and the J gene end by 4 bases; junction bases not matched to a gene: 7. CDR3 length: 16 residues. The source is a woman between 55 and 75 years old with active COVID-19. Sequencing was done on a sample of peripheral blood. The chain links TRBV7-8 to TRBJ2-2; TRBD2 matches 9 bases. CDR3 sequence: CASSSLAGMATGELFF. The CDR3 DNA is TGTGCCAGCAGCTCCCTAGCGGGAATGGCCACCGGGGAGCTGTTTTTT. The complete variable domain, with remaining parts taken from reference TRBV7-8 and TRBJ2-2, reads GAGVSQSPRYKVAKRGQDVALRCDPISGHVSLFWYQQALGQGPEFLTYFQNEAQLDKSGLPSDRFFAERPEGSVSTLKIQRTQQEDSAVYLCASSSLAGMATGELFFGEGSRLTVL.